One sample yielded the 23 T cell receptor delta chains listed below, sequenced in a study of gamma-delta T cells after stem cell transplantation (dated by TCRdb to about 2016). Library method: RT-PCR. Sequenced using an Illumina MiSeq. For TCRdb, the public reads were processed anew by CATT, and duplicate DNA sequences were folded into one row. In all, the sample holds approximately 500 delta-chain clones, and about 17% of those were seen once. The top ten constitute around 82% of the sample. Sequenced material: gamma-delta T cells. These receptors originate from a human donor. It is not recorded whose cells these are; they may come from a transplant donor.

As for this clone: This likely traces to a read error, being one base from a far larger clone. This chain uses TRDV2 with TRDJ3; 7 nucleotides align to TRDD3. Trimming took 0 bases from V and 5 from J; bases not matched to a gene: 30. The germline V gene encodes CDR1 GEAIGNYY and CDR2 EKD. The length of the CDR3 is 25 residues. CDR3 nucleotides: TGTGCCTGTGACACCGTGAGTGGATGGGGGACCCCGCTTCGTTTATCGTCCCGGGACACCCGACAGATGTTTTTC. Translation: CACDTVSGWGTPLRLSSRDTRQMFF.

The V and J genes are TRDV2 and TRDJ1, with 10 bases that match TRDD3. The CDR3 length is 18 residues. Trimming removed 4 bases from V and 0 bases from J; junction bases left unmatched: 13. Per the germline V gene, CDR1 is GEAIGNYY and CDR2 is EKD. The CDR3 nucleotides read TGTGCCTGTGAGGCACTGGGGGATTCGACGAGGTACACCGATAAACTCATCTTT. Protein product: CACEALGDSTRYTDKLIF.

This clone is classed as medium-sized. A read error is likely here: a far larger clone is one base away. Distinct nucleotide sequences in the sample also encode this CDR3. This chain uses TRDV1 with TRDJ1; 9 bases agree with TRDD2. Unmatched junction bases numbered 19, after V lost 6 bases and J lost 11 bases. Germline V gene sequence: CDR1 TSWWSYY, CDR2 QGS. This CDR3 region has 16 residues. The CDR3 coding sequence is TGTGCTCTTGGTACCCTTCCTACGGTTACTGGAGGATCGCTCATCTTT. It codes for CALGTLPTVTGGSLIF.

With respect to this clone: This is likely an artifact of a read error, given a far larger clone one base away. The V gene is TRDV2, the J gene TRDJ1, with 7 bases that match TRDD3. Looked up from germline, CDR1 is GEAIGNYY and CDR2 is EKD. The CDR3 consists of 15 residues. Trimming took 1 base from V and 2 from J; bases not matched to a gene: 6. CDR3 nucleotides: TGTGCCTGTGACACACTGGGGACCCCTACCGATAAACTCATCTTT. This encodes CACDTLGTPTDKLIF.

This clone has just a few counts. This sequence may be a read error, since a much larger clone differs from it by one base. Different DNA sequences within this sample yield the same CDR3. The chain recombines TRDV1 with TRDJ1; 10 nucleotides line up with TRDD3. The germline gives CDR1 TSWWSYY, CDR2 QGS. CDR3 length: 19 amino acids. This chain's CDR3 is CALGPPTDMWGIHPDKLIF. Here the CDR3 DNA reads TGTGCGCTTGGGCCCCCAACGGATATGTGGGGGATACATCCCGATAAACTCATCTTT.

Concerning this clone itself: A single base is all that separates this from a far larger clone, so a read error is likely. Within the sample, other DNA sequences also encode this same CDR3. The chain joins TRDV2 to TRDJ1; D might be TRDD3 (6 bases). This CDR3 is 16 amino acids long. The V and J ends lost 4 bases and 4 bases respectively, with 21 bases between them. Germline-derived CDR1 and CDR2 are GEAIGNYY and EKD. The CDR3 DNA follows: TGTGCCTGTGAAGTACTGGGAATCCCCCAGGGCGATAAACTCATCTTT. It yields the protein CACEVLGIPQGDKLIF.

This clone is labeled medium-sized. The same CDR3 arises from other DNA sequences in this sample as well. CDR3 coding DNA: TGTGCTCTTGGGTTTACTTTCGAACGGGGCATTTCGGGGATACGGGGGACCGATAAACTCATCTTT. As protein: CALGFTFERGISGIRGTDKLIF. The V call is TRDV1, the J call TRDJ1; 9 positions match TRDD3. CDR3 length: 22 amino acids. V lost 5 bases, J lost 2 bases, and 27 bases stayed unmatched. CDR1 is TSWWSYY and CDR2 is QGS in the germline V gene.

This clone is categorized as hyperexpanded. At the DNA level, this CDR3 is encoded by other sequences in the same sample as well. The chain couples TRDV2 to TRDJ1, with D unresolved. Trimming took 0 bases from V and 0 from J, leaving 10 bases between them. From germline, CDR1 is GEAIGNYY and CDR2 EKD. CDR3 length: 15 amino acids. The CDR3 DNA follows: TGTGCCTGTGACACCGTTACGAGGTACACCGATAAACTCATCTTT. This sequence encodes CACDTVTRYTDKLIF.

This clone has a handful of counts. TCRdb's protein for this DNA is that of a much larger clone and differs from the translation at residue 8, likely a read error; the protein shown is the DNA translation. The chain uses TRDV1 and TRDJ1; D unresolved. The germline CDR1 and CDR2 sequences are TSWWSYY and QGS. Trimming left V 3 bases short and J 0 bases short, with 14 bases between. The CDR3 covers 16 residues. CDR3 sequence (DNA): TGTGCTCTTGGGGACCCGGCCCCCGCGTACACCGATAAACTCATCTTT. It encodes CALGDPAPAYTDKLIF.

In its sample, this clone ranks as medium-sized. The same CDR3 is also encoded by other DNA sequences in this sample. The rearrangement links TRDV1 to TRDJ1; D gene unclear. The CDR3 covers 17 residues. CDR1 and CDR2 (germline): TSWWSYY, QGS. The ends were cut back, 5 bases at V and 0 bases at J, with 19 bases in the middle. The CDR3 is CALGRRAPARYTDKLIF. The CDR3 nucleotides are TGTGCTCTTGGGAGACGGGCCCCAGCGCGTTACACCGATAAACTCATCTTT.

A word on this clone: Given a far larger clone just one base away, this is likely a sequencing read error. This sample also contains other DNA sequences that code for the same CDR3. The chain recombines TRDV2 with TRDJ1; maybe TRDD3 (5 bases). Germline values: CDR1 GEAIGNYY, CDR2 EKD. Trimming stripped 1 base from V and 0 bases from J, with 11 bases between. The CDR3 loop spans 15 amino acids. The CDR3 DNA reads TGTGCCTGTGACACGGTTGGGGACCACACCGATAAACTCATCTTT. Translated: CACDTVGDHTDKLIF.

To note about this clone: One base separates it from a far larger clone, so it is likely a read error. The chain has TRDV1 and TRDJ1, with D perhaps TRDD3 (6 bases). Germline lookup yields CDR1 TSWWSYY and CDR2 QGS. There are 13 residues in the CDR3. The DNA for the CDR3 is TGTGCTCTTGGCTCTGGGGCAGGGCTTAAACCCATCTTT. As protein: CALGSGAGLKPIF.

This clone was seen only a few times. The chain couples TRDV2 to TRDJ1; the match to TRDD3 covers 13 bases. The germline CDR1 and CDR2 sequences are GEAIGNYY and EKD. J gave up 1 base and V 0 bases, and 4 bases lay outside the gene matches. The CDR3 extends over 17 amino acids. The chain's CDR3 is CACDTVTGGYATDKLIF. In DNA, the CDR3 is TGTGCCTGTGACACCGTGACTGGGGGATACGCCACCGATAAACTCATCTTT.

This sequence joins TRDV2 and TRDJ1; 11 bases agree with TRDD3. The CDR3 runs to 18 residues. Germline CDR1 is GEAIGNYY and CDR2 is EKD. The junction had 15 bases not matched to a gene; V was cut back by 4 bases and J by 3 bases. CDR3 DNA: TGTGCCTGTGAACAACTGGGGGATAGGGGGTCCGCCGCCGATAAACTCATCTTT. Its protein is CACEQLGDRGSAADKLIF.

In its sample, this clone was seen a few times. Sequence at one end of the junction differs from germline and may be a read error. The sample holds other DNA sequences that translate to the same CDR3. The V and J genes are TRDV1 and TRDJ1, with TRDD3 matching over 11 bases. Germline loops: CDR1 TSWWSYY, CDR2 QGS. This CDR3 spans 20 amino acids. The CDR3 sequence: CALGDLRLPTRTGGYDKLIF. The CDR3 nucleotides are TGTGCCCTTGGGGACCTACGACTTCCTACTCGTACTGGGGGATACGATAAACTCATCTTT.

This clone came up a few times. The V call is TRDV2, the J call TRDJ1; 11 positions match TRDD3. This CDR3 is built from 15 residues. Trimming cost V 4 bases and J 7 bases; bases outside gene matches: 10. Germline CDR1 reads GEAIGNYY; CDR2 reads EKD. The DNA for the CDR3 is TGTGCCTGTGAACTTTTGGGGGATACGGAGGCTAAACTCATCTTT. Its translation: CACELLGDTEAKLIF.

This clone is termed hyperexpanded. Additional DNA sequences in this sample encode the identical CDR3. The gene calls are TRDV1 and TRDJ1, with TRDD3 matching over 7 bases. CDR1 and CDR2 (germline): TSWWSYY, QGS. V shed 0 bases and J 0 bases; nucleotides not matched to a gene: 10. The CDR3 covers 18 residues. The CDR3 region has the DNA TGTGCTCTTGGGGAACTGGTCCCAAGGGGGGGATACACCGATAAACTCATCTTT. It codes for CALGELVPRGGYTDKLIF.

Turning to this clone: Given a far larger clone just one base away, this is likely a sequencing read error. The chain is built from TRDV2 and TRDJ3; 11 bases fit TRDD3. CDR3 length equals 22 residues. Germline V gene lookup returns CDR1 GEAIGNYY and CDR2 EKD. In nucleotides, the CDR3 is TGTGCCTGTGGCACCCCAGATCCTGGGGGATACCGACAAACCTGGGACACCCGACAGATGTTTTTC. Its translation: CACGTPDPGGYRQTWDTRQMFF.

A remark on this clone: With only one base between it and a far larger clone, this is likely a read error. The identical CDR3 is also encoded by other nucleotide sequences in the sample. The V call is TRDV1, the J call TRDJ1, with 7 bases fitting TRDD3. Germline CDR1 TSWWSYY, CDR2 QGS. V lost 4 bases to trimming and J lost 0 bases; unmatched junction nucleotides: 26. CDR3 size: 22 residues. CDR3 in amino acids: CALGAPKHLRGGGGVHTDKLIF. The DNA for the CDR3 is TGTGCTCTTGGGGCGCCCAAGCACCTACGAGGGGGTGGGGGAGTCCACACCGATAAACTCATCTTT.

To note about this clone: A read error may account for a junction end that differs from germline. The chain carries TRDV2 and TRDJ1; 11 nucleotides agree with TRDD3. The CDR3 has 18 amino acids. The germline V gene encodes CDR1 GEAIGNYY and CDR2 EKD. CDR3 coding DNA: TGCGCCTGTGACAACCGTGGCTTGGGGGATACGTATACCGATAAACTCATCTTT. Translation gives CACDNRGLGDTYTDKLIF.

This clone is categorized as medium-sized (0.01 to 0.1%). This likely stems from a read error, as it lies one base from a far larger clone. The chain is built from TRDV1 and TRDJ2, with 8 bases lining up with TRDD2. CDR3 length equals 24 residues. Germline V gives CDR1 TSWWSYY, CDR2 QGS. CDR3 coding DNA: TGTGCTCTTGGGGAAGGTTTGTCTGGTAGGATACTTCCTACCTACCCCGCTTTGACAGCACAACCCTTCTTT. Translated: CALGEGLSGRILPTYPALTAQPFF.

With regard to this clone: Since a far larger clone is one base different, this is likely a read error. The rearrangement links TRDV1 to TRDJ1; D may be TRDD3 (9 bases). Trimming removed 0 bases at V and 0 bases at J, with 44 bases between. The CDR3 consists of 27 residues. Germline values: CDR1 TSWWSYY, CDR2 QGS. CDR3 coding DNA: TGTGCTCTTGGGGAACTAGGGACGGTTCGCGGCTTCCTACGAATTGTGGGGGATAAGCGGGACACCGATAAACTCATCTTT. This sequence encodes CALGELGTVRGFLRIVGDKRDTDKLIF.

This clone was counted a few times. The gene calls are TRDV2 and TRDJ1, with 10 bases fitting TRDD3. Trimming cost V 4 bases and J 2 bases; bases outside gene matches: 6. There are 15 residues in the CDR3. Germline loops: CDR1 GEAIGNYY, CDR2 EKD. The CDR3 DNA reads TGTGCCTGTGATTCGGTACTGGGGGATACCGATAAACTCATCTTT. Amino acid sequence: CACDSVLGDTDKLIF.